This T cell receptor beta chain is from a study of T-cell reconstitution after alpha-beta-depleted transplantation in children. Points on this clonotype: Its antigen is currently unknown.

This sample's TCRbeta library carried unique molecular identifier barcodes. TCRdb re-analysed the PCR reads in MiXCR, keeping a single row per CDR3 protein. The table records roughly 120,000 distinct CDR3 sequences, 23% of them present only once. With 7 bases removed from V and 3 bases from J, the gap between germline ends came to 13 bases. Germline V gives CDR1 MNHEY, CDR2 SVGEGT. The CDR3 runs 13 residues. Study-wide findings and caveats: Recipient T cells and thymic progenitors that survived gave rise to the high TCRbeta diversity observed at day 60 in some patients. Reports say that about two months after transplant, the alpha-beta T cells came out of several hundred graft clones that had expanded. Once a year had passed after transplant, T-cell counts and diversity came mostly from newly produced T cells.

The receptor comes from a male patient aged 2-9 years who had a stem cell transplant for chronic granulomatous disease, so the T cells may come from the graft donor. The sequencing here drew on PBMCs, mostly from graft donor cells, taken 180 days after TCRalphabeta/CD19-depleted stem cell transplant. V usage is TRBV6-2 or TRBV6-3 and J usage is TRBJ2-7; D ambiguous. CDR3 in DNA: TGTGCCAGCATCGGGCGAGAGTACTACGAGCAGTACTTC. Residues: CASIGREYYEQYF.